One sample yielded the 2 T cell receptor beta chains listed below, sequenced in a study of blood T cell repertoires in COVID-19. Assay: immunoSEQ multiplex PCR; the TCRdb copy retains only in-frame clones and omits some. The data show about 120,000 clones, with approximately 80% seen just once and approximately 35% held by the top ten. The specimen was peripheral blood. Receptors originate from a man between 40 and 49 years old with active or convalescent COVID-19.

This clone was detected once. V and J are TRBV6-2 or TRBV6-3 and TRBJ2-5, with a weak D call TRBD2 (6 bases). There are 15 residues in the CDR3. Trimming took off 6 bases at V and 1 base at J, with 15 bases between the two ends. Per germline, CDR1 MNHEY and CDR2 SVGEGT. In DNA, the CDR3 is TGTGCCAGCAGCCCGGGACTTTGGGCCCAAGAGACCCAGTACTTC. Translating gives CASSPGLWAQETQYF.

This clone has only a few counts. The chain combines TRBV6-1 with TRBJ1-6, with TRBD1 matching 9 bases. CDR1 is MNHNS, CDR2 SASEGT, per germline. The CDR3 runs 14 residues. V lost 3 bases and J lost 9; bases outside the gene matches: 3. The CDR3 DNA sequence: TGTGCCAGCAGTGACACAGGGGGCCGTTCACCCCTCCACTTT. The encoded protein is CASSDTGGRSPLHF.